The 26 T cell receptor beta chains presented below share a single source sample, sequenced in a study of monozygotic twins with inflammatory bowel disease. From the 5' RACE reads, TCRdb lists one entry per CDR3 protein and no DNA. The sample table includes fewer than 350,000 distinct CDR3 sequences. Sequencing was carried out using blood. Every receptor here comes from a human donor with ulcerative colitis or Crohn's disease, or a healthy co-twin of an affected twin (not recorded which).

The CDR3 here is CASSLASGEDTQYF. The chain carries TRBV5-4 and TRBJ2-3. CDR1 is SGHNT and CDR2 is YYREEE in the germline V gene (reference sequence). The CDR3 length is 14 residues. The full variable domain, rest sourced from reference TRBV5-4 and TRBJ2-3, is ETGVTQSPTHLIKTRGQQVTLRCSSQSGHNTVSWYQQALGQGPQFIFQYYREEENGRGNFPPRFSGLQFPNYSSELNVNALELDDSALYLCASSLASGEDTQYFGPGTRLTVL.

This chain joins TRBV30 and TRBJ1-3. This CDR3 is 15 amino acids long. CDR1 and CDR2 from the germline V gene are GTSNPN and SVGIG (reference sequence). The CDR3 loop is CAWSGAVSSGDTIYF.

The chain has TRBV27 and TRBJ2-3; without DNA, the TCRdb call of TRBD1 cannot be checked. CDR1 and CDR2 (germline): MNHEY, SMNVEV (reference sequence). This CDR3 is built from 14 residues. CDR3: CASRRQGSPDTQYF.

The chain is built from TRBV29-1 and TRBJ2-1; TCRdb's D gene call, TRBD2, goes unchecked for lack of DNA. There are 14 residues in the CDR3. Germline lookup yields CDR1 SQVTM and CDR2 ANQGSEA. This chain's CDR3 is CSATTSGSYNEQFF.

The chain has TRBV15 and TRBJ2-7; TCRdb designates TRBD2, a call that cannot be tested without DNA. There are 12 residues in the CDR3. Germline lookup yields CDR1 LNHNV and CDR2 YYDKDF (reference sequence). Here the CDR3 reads CATSFIAGEQYF.

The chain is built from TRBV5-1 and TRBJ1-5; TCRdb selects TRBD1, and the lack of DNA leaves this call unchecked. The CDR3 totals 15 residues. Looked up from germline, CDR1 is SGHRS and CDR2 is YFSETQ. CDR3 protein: CASSSLPGQNQPQHF.

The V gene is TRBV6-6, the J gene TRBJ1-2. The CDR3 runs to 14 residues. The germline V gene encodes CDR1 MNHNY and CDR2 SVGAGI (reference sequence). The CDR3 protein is CASSSETHNYGYTF.

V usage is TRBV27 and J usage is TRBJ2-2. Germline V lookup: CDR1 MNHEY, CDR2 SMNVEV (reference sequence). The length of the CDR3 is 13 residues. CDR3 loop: CASSLVNSGELFF.

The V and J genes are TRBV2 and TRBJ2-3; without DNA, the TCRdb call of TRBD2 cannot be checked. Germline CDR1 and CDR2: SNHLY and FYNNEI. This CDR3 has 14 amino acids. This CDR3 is CASSDLAGTDTQYF.

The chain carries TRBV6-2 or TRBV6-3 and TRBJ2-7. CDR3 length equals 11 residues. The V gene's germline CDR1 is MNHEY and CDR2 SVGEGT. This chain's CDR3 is CASSYSHEQYF.

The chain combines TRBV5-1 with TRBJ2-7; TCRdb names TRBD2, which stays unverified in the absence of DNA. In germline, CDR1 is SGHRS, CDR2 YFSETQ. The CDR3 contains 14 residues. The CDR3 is CASRETSGRYEQYF.

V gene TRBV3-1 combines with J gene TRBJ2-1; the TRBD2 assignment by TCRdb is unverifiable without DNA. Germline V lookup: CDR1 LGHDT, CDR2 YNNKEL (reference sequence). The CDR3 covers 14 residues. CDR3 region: CASSQEPSSREQFF.

The CDR3 sequence: CASSLLDVSGYTF. This chain links TRBV5-1 with TRBJ1-2. Germline V gene data show CDR1 as SGHRS and CDR2 as YFSETQ. This CDR3 spans 13 amino acids.

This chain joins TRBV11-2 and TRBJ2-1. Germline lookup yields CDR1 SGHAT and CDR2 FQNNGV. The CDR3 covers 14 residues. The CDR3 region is CASSLDRTSNEQFF. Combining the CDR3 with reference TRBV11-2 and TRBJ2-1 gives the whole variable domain EAGVAQSPRYKIIEKRQSVAFWCNPISGHATLYWYQQILGQGPKLLIQFQNNGVVDDSQLPKDRFSAERLKGVDSTLKIQPAKLEDSAVYLCASSLDRTSNEQFFGPGTRLTVL.

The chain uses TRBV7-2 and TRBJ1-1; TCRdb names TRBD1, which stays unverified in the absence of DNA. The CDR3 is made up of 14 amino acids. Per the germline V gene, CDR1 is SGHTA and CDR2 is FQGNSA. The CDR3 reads CASSGNRVNTEAFF.

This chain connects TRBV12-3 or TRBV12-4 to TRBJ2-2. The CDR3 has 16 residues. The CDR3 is CASSLPNVLRSGELFF.

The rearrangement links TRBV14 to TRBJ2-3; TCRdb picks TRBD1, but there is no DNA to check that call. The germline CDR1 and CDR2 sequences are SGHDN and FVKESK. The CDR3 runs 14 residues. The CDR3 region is CATPRQDSTDTQYF.

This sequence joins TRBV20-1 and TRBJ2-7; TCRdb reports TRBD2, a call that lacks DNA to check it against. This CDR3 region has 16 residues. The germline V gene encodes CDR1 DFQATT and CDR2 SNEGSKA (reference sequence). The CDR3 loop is CSARDPGLAGEGEQYF.

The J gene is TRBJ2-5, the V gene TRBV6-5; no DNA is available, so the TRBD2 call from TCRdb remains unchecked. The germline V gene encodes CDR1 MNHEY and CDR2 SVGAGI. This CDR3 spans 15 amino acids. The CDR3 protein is CASSYPSKGGETQYF.

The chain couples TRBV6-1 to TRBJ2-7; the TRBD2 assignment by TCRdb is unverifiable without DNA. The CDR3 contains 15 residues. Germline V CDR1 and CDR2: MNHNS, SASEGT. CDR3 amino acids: CASSRPAMALYEQYF.

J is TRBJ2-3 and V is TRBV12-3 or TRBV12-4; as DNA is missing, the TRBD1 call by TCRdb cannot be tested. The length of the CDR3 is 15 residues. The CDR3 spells CASSRQETSTDTQYF.

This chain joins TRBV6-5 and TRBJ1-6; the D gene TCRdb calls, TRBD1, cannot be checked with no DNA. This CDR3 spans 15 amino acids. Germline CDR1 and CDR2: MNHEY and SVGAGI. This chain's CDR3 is CASSYSNGGDSPLHF.

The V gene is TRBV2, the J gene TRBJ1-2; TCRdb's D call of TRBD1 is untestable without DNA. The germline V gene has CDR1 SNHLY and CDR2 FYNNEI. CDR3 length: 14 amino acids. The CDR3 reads CASRGDSANYGYTF.

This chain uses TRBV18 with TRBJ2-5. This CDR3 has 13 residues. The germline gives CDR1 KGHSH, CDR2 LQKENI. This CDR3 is CASSPNSKETQYF.

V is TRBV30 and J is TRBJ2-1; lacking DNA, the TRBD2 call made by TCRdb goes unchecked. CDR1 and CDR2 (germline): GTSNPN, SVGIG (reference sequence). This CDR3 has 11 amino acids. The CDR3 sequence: CAYGRGNEQFF.

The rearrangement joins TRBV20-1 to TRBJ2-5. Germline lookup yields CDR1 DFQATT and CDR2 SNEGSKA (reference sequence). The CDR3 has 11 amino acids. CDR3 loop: CSELGQETQYF.